The 29 T cell receptor beta chains presented below share a single source sample, sequenced in a study of early T cells in non-severe SARS-CoV-2 infection. MiXCR, run by TCRdb on the 5' RACE reads, gives a single entry per CDR3 protein. The sample shows some 66,000 distinct CDR3 sequences, roughly 9.1% of them seen only once. What was sequenced was whole blood. The receptors shown here come from an adult who was a healthcare worker with PCR-confirmed SARS-CoV-2 infection or an uninfected control (not recorded which).

This clonotype was observed many times. The chain carries TRBV6-2 or TRBV6-3 and TRBJ2-1; the match to TRBD2 covers 10 bases. Germline V gene sequence: CDR1 MNHEY, CDR2 SVGEGT. V lost 6 bases, J lost 7 bases, and 6 bases stayed unmatched. The CDR3 is made up of 14 amino acids. DNA for the CDR3: TGTGCCAGCAGCTCCGGGACTAGCGTTAATGAGCAGTTCTTC. Its protein is CASSSGTSVNEQFF.

This clonotype has just a few counts. The J gene is TRBJ2-1, the V gene TRBV11-1; D assignment may be TRBD1 or TRBD2 (5 bases each). This CDR3 comprises 14 residues. V lost 5 bases and J lost 9, with 17 bases in between. Germline CDR1 is SGHAT and CDR2 is FQDESV (reference sequence). In nucleotides, the CDR3 is TGTGCCAGCAGCAGAAGCCGGGGCGGAGGTGAGCAGTTCTTC. Translated, it gives CASSRSRGGGEQFF.

This clonotype occurred many times. This chain connects TRBV12-3 or TRBV12-4 to TRBJ2-3; 8 bases match TRBD1. V was pared by 5 bases and J by 0 bases, with 1 base of the junction left unmatched. The CDR3 is 14 amino acids. CDR3 sequence (DNA): TGTGCCAGCAGTGACAGGGGTAGCACAGATACGCAGTATTTT. It is translated as CASSDRGSTDTQYF.

In its sample, this clonotype was seen many times. The rearrangement links TRBV6-5 to TRBJ1-1, with D uncertain. V was trimmed by 5 bases and J by 10 bases, leaving 20 bases between them. CDR1 MNHEY and CDR2 SVGAGI come from the germline V gene. CDR3 length: 14 amino acids. The CDR3 loop is CASSAMQEPRAAFF. The CDR3 DNA is TGTGCCAGCAGTGCAATGCAGGAACCGCGGGCAGCTTTCTTT.

The chain employs TRBV28 and TRBJ2-3, with D possibly TRBD1 on 6 matching bases. The CDR3 consists of 15 residues. Germline V gene lookup returns CDR1 MDHEN and CDR2 SYDVKM. The V and J ends lost 5 bases and 0 bases respectively, with 12 bases between them. This CDR3 is CASSVGGSSTDTQYF. DNA for the CDR3: TGTGCCAGCAGTGTAGGGGGATCTAGCACAGATACGCAGTATTTT.

Comments on this clonotype: Germline is not matched at one junction end, which may reflect a read error. The rearrangement uses TRBV7-9 and TRBJ1-4; D is possibly TRBD1 (5 bases). This CDR3 region has 15 residues. Looked up from germline, CDR1 is SEHNR and CDR2 is FQNEAQ (reference sequence). DNA for the CDR3: TGTGCCAGCAGCTCCCGTGGGGGGACTGTCGAAAAACTTTTTTTT. It is translated as CASSSRGGTVEKLFF.

The gene calls are TRBV21-1 and TRBJ2-2; the table's D call, TRBD1, was not checked against the DNA. TRBV21-1 is an annotated pseudogene. This CDR3 has 17 amino acids. This chain's CDR3 is CASSKSSGHLNTRELFF. CDR3 nucleotide sequence: TGTGCCAGCAGCAAAAGTAGTGGACACCTAAACACCCGGGAGCTGTTTTTT.

This chain joins TRBV28 and TRBJ2-5; D gene unclear. V was trimmed by 6 bases and J by 5 bases, leaving 10 bases between them. The CDR3 totals 12 residues. Germline CDR1 MDHEN, CDR2 SYDVKM. In DNA, the CDR3 is TGTGCCAGCAGCCGTACGGTGGAGACCCAGTACTTC. Amino acid sequence: CASSRTVETQYF.

This clonotype showed up just a few times. This sequence joins TRBV4-1 and TRBJ2-5, with 11 bases matching TRBD2. The CDR3 is 16 amino acids. After removal of 1 base from V and 5 bases from J, the junction contained 6 bases not matched to a gene. Germline CDR1 and CDR2: MGHRA and YSYEKL. The CDR3 DNA is TGCGCCAGCAGCCAAGCCCGACTAGCGGGAATGGAGACCCAGTACTTC. It codes for CASSQARLAGMETQYF.

The sample holds many counts of this clonotype. The V and J genes are TRBV20-1 and TRBJ1-4, with 8 bases aligning to TRBD1. Germline V gives CDR1 DFQATT, CDR2 SNEGSKA (reference sequence). CDR3 length: 16 amino acids. With 3 bases clipped from V and 0 bases from J, the junction kept 6 bases outside the gene matches. The CDR3 protein is CSARDRVKATNEKLFF. CDR3 in DNA: TGCAGTGCTAGGGACAGGGTGAAGGCAACTAATGAAAAACTGTTTTTT.

This clonotype was picked up a small number of times. The rearrangement links TRBV3-1 to TRBJ2-7; no clear D gene. Between the trimmed V and J ends, which lost 9 bases and 0 bases, there was a span of 15 bases. The CDR3 sequence is 14 residues long. Looked up from germline, CDR1 is LGHDT and CDR2 is YNNKEL (reference sequence). The CDR3 nucleotides read TGTGCCAGTTCCACCCGGGCCGACTCCTACGAGCAGTACTTC. This sequence encodes CASSTRADSYEQYF.

The J gene is TRBJ1-1, the V gene TRBV29-1; D is unclear. This CDR3 has 13 amino acids. The germline V gene has CDR1 SQVTM and CDR2 ANQGSEA. Trimming took 2 bases from V and 1 from J, leaving 8 bases between them. CDR3 sequence reads: CSVERAGNTEAFF. The DNA for the CDR3 is TGCAGCGTTGAACGGGCAGGGAACACTGAAGCTTTCTTT.

The CDR3 DNA sequence: TGCGCCAGCAGTGAGGGGGCGGCAAAAGCTAACTATGGCTACACCTTC. Its protein product is CASSEGAAKANYGYTF. This sequence joins TRBV10-2 and TRBJ1-2, with a weak D call TRBD1 (5 bases). The germline gives CDR1 WSHSY, CDR2 SAAADI. The V end lost 2 bases, the J end lost 0 bases, and 13 bases lay between the germline ends. This CDR3 region has 16 residues.

This clonotype was seen a handful of times. V usage is TRBV6-2 or TRBV6-3 and J usage is TRBJ2-7; no clear D. The CDR3 length is 14 residues. Germline-derived CDR1 and CDR2 are MNHEY and SVGEGT. V was cut by 6 bases and J by 0 bases, with 12 bases left in between. CDR3 protein: CASRYPGPSYEQYF. The CDR3 nucleotides are TGTGCCAGCAGATACCCGGGCCCCTCCTACGAGCAGTACTTC.

This clonotype was counted between two and nine times. The chain is built from TRBV5-8 and TRBJ1-5; no firm D call. The CDR3 length is 14 residues. The ends were cut back, 3 bases at V and 7 bases at J, with 14 bases in the middle. Germline CDR1 SGHTS, CDR2 YDEGEE. The CDR3: CASSSMAFEQPQHF. The CDR3 DNA reads TGTGCCAGCAGCTCAATGGCGTTCGAACAGCCCCAGCATTTT. Together with reference TRBV5-8 and TRBJ1-5, the CDR3 gives the full variable domain: EAGVTQSPTHLIKTRGQQATLRCSPISGHTSVYWYQQALGLGLQFLLWYDEGEERNRGNFPPRFSGRQFPNYSSELNVNALELEDSALYLCASSSMAFEQPQHFGDGTRLSIL.

In its sample, this clonotype was seen many times. CDR3 residues: CASSSFPSSTDTQYF. The DNA of the CDR3 is TGTGCCAGCAGCTCCTTCCCGAGCAGCACAGATACGCAGTATTTT. The chain couples TRBV7-2 to TRBJ2-3; the D is unclear. This CDR3 comprises 15 residues. V dropped 4 bases and J dropped 0 bases, with 11 bases sitting between them. Germline-derived CDR1 and CDR2 are SGHTA and FQGNSA.

This clonotype has ten or more counts. The genes are TRBV18 and TRBJ2-1; 9 bases are shared with TRBD1. Germline CDR1 is KGHSH and CDR2 is LQKENI. The V and J ends lost 5 bases and 4 bases, in that order; junction bases with no gene match: 6. CDR3 length: 15 amino acids. The CDR3: CASSADRGVYNEQFF. The DNA for the CDR3 is TGTGCCAGCTCAGCCGACAGGGGGGTATACAATGAGCAGTTCTTC.

The V gene is TRBV7-9, the J gene TRBJ1-2; D not certain. This CDR3 is built from 14 residues. V lost 5 bases and J 4 bases, leaving 14 bases between the germline ends. The germline V gene has CDR1 SEHNR and CDR2 FQNEAQ (reference sequence). This CDR3 reads CASSPDPSAYGYTF. The CDR3 nucleotides read TGTGCCAGCAGCCCGGACCCATCCGCCTATGGCTACACCTTC.

This clonotype was counted at least ten times. The chain uses TRBV12-3 or TRBV12-4 and TRBJ2-5, with 9 bases fitting TRBD1. This CDR3 has 14 amino acids. Trimming cost V 6 bases and J 5 bases; bases outside gene matches: 7. Here the CDR3 reads CASSLDRGRETQYF. Here the CDR3 DNA reads TGTGCCAGCAGCCTGGACAGGGGTCGGGAGACCCAGTACTTC.

By its share, this clonotype is medium-sized. CDR3 DNA: TGCAGCGCTCCCATCAGCGGGAGGGCCTTCGGTGAGCAGTTCTTC. The encoded protein is CSAPISGRAFGEQFF. V gene TRBV29-1 combines with J gene TRBJ2-1, with 10 bases lining up with TRBD2. This CDR3 spans 15 amino acids. Germline values: CDR1 SQVTM, CDR2 ANQGSEA. With V trimmed by 7 bases and J by 9 bases, 15 bases remained unmatched.

Many counts were recorded for this clonotype. The V call is TRBV10-3, the J call TRBJ2-5, with 10 bases aligning to TRBD1. J was trimmed by 5 bases and V by 10 bases; bases with no gene match: 4. Germline V gene lookup returns CDR1 ENHRY and CDR2 SYGVKD. The CDR3 extends over 12 amino acids. The CDR3: CATGQGEETQYF. The DNA of the CDR3 is TGTGCCACCGGACAGGGGGAGGAGACCCAGTACTTC.

This clonotype was picked up a small number of times. This sequence joins TRBV2 and TRBJ2-3; either TRBD1 or TRBD2 may supply D (5 bases each). The CDR3 totals 14 residues. V dropped 8 bases and J dropped 1 base, with 13 bases sitting between them. The germline V gene encodes CDR1 SNHLY and CDR2 FYNNEI. CDR3 nucleotide sequence: TGTGCCAGCGACCGGGACCCTGGCACAGATACGCAGTATTTT. Protein sequence: CASDRDPGTDTQYF.

This clonotype was seen at least ten times. The gene calls are TRBV12-3 or TRBV12-4 and TRBJ2-2; no definite D call. This CDR3 has 14 residues. The germline V and J ends were trimmed by 5 bases and 1 base, with 8 bases remaining between them. The CDR3 reads CASSPLENTGELFF. The DNA of the CDR3 is TGTGCCAGCAGTCCACTCGAGAACACCGGGGAGCTGTTTTTT.

This clonotype was detected ten times or more. V gene TRBV9 combines with J gene TRBJ1-2; D call uncertain. Trimming took 1 base from V and 4 from J, leaving 11 bases between them. This CDR3 comprises 14 residues. Germline CDR1 and CDR2: SGDLS and YYNGEE. In DNA, the CDR3 is TGTGCCAGCAGCGTAATTTCCCCAGGCTATGGCTACACCTTC. Translated: CASSVISPGYGYTF.

At least ten counts were recorded for this clonotype. The CDR3 DNA sequence: TGTGCCAGCAGCTTAGCACTAGCGGGACGGCAGTACTTC. Its protein product is CASSLALAGRQYF. The rearrangement links TRBV7-8 to TRBJ2-7; 10 bases map to TRBD2. From germline, CDR1 is SGHVS and CDR2 FQNEAQ. V gave up 0 bases and J gave up 9 bases; unmatched junction bases: 2. The CDR3 is made up of 13 amino acids. Full variable domain (outside the CDR3, taken from reference TRBV7-8 and TRBJ2-7): GAGVSQSPRYKVAKRGQDVALRCDPISGHVSLFWYQQALGQGPEFLTYFQNEAQLDKSGLPSDRFFAERPEGSVSTLKIQRTQQEDSAVYLCASSLALAGRQYFGPGTRLTVT.

This clonotype was observed a few times. V and J are TRBV10-3 and TRBJ1-2, with D perhaps matching TRBD1 (5 bases). V gave up 2 bases and J gave up 3 bases, with 7 bases separating them. The CDR3 contains 13 residues. Germline CDR1 and CDR2: ENHRY and SYGVKD. CDR3 protein: CAISEQGHYGYTF. CDR3 in DNA: TGTGCCATCAGTGAGCAGGGCCACTATGGCTACACCTTC.

The table lists this clonotype with a few counts. The chain recombines TRBV29-1 with TRBJ2-5; maybe TRBD1 (6 bases). The CDR3 has 11 residues. With 7 bases removed from V and 5 bases from J, the gap between germline ends came to 11 bases. The germline CDR1 and CDR2 sequences are SQVTM and ANQGSEA. In nucleotides, the CDR3 is TGCAGCGGGAGAAGGGGGGAGACCCAGTACTTC. This translates into CSGRRGETQYF.

Ten or more counts support this clonotype. The CDR3 region is CASSLGRSGANVLTF. In DNA, the CDR3 is TGTGCCAGCTCGCTGGGACGTTCTGGGGCCAACGTCCTGACTTTC. J is TRBJ2-6 and V is TRBV18, with D possibly called TRBD1 or TRBD2 (5 bases each). The germline V and J ends were trimmed by 6 bases and 1 base, with 10 bases remaining between them. The germline CDR1 and CDR2 sequences are KGHSH and LQKENI. The CDR3 sequence is 15 residues long.

This clonotype was counted many times. V gene TRBV7-2 combines with J gene TRBJ1-5, with TRBD1 as a possible D gene (6 bases). This CDR3 has 15 residues. CDR1 SGHTA and CDR2 FQGNSA come from the germline V gene. V lost 0 bases and J lost 5, with 11 bases in between. CDR3 in DNA: TGTGCCAGCAGCTTAGCACAGGGACGGGATCAGCCCCAGCATTTT. This sequence encodes CASSLAQGRDQPQHF.